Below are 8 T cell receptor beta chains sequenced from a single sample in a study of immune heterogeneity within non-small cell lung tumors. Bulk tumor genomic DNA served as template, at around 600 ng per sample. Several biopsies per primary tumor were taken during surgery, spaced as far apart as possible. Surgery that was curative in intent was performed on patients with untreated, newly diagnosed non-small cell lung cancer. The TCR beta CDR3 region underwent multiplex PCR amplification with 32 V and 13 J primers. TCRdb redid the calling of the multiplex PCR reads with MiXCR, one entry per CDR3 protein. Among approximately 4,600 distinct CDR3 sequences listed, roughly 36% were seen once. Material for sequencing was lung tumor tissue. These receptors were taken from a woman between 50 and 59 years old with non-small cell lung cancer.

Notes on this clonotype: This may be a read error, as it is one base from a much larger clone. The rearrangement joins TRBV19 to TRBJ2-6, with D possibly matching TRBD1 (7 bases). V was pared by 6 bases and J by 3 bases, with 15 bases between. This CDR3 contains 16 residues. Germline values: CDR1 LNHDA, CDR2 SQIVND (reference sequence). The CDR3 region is CASRLEGAGGANVLTF. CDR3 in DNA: TGTGCCAGTAGGTTGGAGGGGGCTGGTGGGGCCAACGTCCTGACTTTC. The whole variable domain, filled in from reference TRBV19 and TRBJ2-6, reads DGGITQSPKYLFRKEGQNVTLSCEQNLNHDAMYWYRQDPGQGLRLIYYSQIVNDFQKGDIAEGYSVSREKKESFPLTVTSAQKNPTAFYLCASRLEGAGGANVLTFGAGSRLTVL.

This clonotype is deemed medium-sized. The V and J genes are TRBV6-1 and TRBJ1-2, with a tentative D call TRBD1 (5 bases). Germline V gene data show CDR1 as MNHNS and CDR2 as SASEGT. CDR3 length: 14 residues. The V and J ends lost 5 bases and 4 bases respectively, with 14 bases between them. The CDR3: CASSSSGFTYGYTF. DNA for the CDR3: TGTGCCAGCAGTTCATCAGGGTTTACCTATGGCTACACCTTC.

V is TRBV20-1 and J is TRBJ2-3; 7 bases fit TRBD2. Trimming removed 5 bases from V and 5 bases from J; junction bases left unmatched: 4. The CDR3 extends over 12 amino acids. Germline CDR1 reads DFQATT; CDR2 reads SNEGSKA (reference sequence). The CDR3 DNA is TGCAGTGCTGGGGGGGACGGAGATACGCAGTATTTT. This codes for CSAGGDGDTQYF.

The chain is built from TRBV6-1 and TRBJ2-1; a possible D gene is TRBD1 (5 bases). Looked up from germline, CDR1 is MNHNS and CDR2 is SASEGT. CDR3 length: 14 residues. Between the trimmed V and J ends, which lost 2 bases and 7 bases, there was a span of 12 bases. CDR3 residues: CASSEWQGKNEQFF. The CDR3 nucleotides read TGTGCCAGCAGTGAATGGCAGGGAAAAAATGAGCAGTTCTTC.

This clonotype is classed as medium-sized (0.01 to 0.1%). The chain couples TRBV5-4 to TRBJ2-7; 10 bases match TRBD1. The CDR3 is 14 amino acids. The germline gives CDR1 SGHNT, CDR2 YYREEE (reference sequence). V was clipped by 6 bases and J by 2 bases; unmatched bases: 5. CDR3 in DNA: TGTGCCAGCAACCCGGGACAGGGGACCTACGAGCAGTACTTC. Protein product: CASNPGQGTYEQYF.

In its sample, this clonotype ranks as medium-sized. The CDR3 DNA is TGTGCCAGCAGCACCCCGGGACAGGGGTCCTTCTATGGCTACACCTTC. Protein: CASSTPGQGSFYGYTF. This chain links TRBV5-8 with TRBJ1-2, with 10 positions matching TRBD1. Germline values: CDR1 SGHTS, CDR2 YDEGEE. The trim removed 4 bases at V and 4 bases at J, leaving 10 bases unmatched. This CDR3 spans 16 amino acids.

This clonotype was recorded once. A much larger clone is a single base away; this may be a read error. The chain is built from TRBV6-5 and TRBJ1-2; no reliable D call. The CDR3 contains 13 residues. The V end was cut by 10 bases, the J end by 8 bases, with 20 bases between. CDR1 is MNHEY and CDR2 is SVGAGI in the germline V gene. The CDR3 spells CANTYSADRGYTF. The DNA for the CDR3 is TGTGCCAACACTTACAGCGCCGATCGAGGCTACACCTTC.

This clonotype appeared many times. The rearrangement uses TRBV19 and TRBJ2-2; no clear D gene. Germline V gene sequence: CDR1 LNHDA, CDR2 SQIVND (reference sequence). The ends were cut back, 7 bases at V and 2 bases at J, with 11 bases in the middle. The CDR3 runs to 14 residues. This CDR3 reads CASIRSINTGELFF. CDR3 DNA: TGTGCCAGTATACGCTCCATAAACACCGGGGAGCTGTTTTTT.